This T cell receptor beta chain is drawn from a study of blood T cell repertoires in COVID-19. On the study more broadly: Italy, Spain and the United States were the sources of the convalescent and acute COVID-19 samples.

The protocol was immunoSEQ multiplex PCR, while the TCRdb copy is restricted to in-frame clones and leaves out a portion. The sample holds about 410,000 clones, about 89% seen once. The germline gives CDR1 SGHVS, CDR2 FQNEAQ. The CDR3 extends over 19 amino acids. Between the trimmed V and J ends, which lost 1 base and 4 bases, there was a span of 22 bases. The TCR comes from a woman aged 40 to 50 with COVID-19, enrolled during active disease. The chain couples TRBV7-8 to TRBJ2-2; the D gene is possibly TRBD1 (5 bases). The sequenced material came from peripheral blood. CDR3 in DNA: TGTGCCAGCAGCTTAGGGGGCTTGGGGTCCTCCAGGTTCACCGGGGAGCTGTTTTTT. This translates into CASSLGGLGSSRFTGELFF.